The rows below give T cell receptor beta chains drawn from one sample of a study of T cells in Graves' hyperthyroidism and ophthalmopathy. In TCRdb, the multiplex PCR reads were re-called with MiXCR into one record per CDR3 protein. Of roughly 380,000 distinct CDR3 sequences in the sample, roughly 15% are singletons; the top ten hold 5% to 6.5%. The source material was blood. Receptor source: a young woman with Graves' hyperthyroidism. The CDR3 runs from the conserved cysteine through the conserved F or W.

j_call	v_call	cdr3_aa
TRBJ1-5	TRBV19	CASSGWGQVIWANQPQHF
TRBJ2-7	TRBV27	CANSLTGTGYKQYF
TRBJ1-5	TRBV20-1	CSAKGPADAQHF
TRBJ2-7	TRBV7-9	CASSSYTSYEQYF
TRBJ1-1	TRBV9	CASSVGDVNTEAFF
TRBJ1-1	TRBV20-1	CSARTAGRGTEAFF
TRBJ2-5	TRBV6-1	CASSSLSTSGAQETQYF
TRBJ1-1	TRBV6-9	CASVITGDEAFF
TRBJ2-5	TRBV5-6	CASSNSYSSWEETQYF
TRBJ1-2	TRBV12-3/TRBV12-4	CATLGGGENYGYTF
TRBJ2-2	TRBV18	CASSPPEANTGELFF
TRBJ2-7	TRBV6-1	CASSEVTGWLQYF
TRBJ2-3	TRBV28	CASSSGDLSTDTQYF
TRBJ2-1	TRBV7-6	CASSFTSGPRNEQFF
TRBJ2-7	TRBV7-9	CASSSLGGTSGIEATRQYF
TRBJ2-4	TRBV7-8	CASSPRTGLAGVRGNIQYF
TRBJ1-2	TRBV10-3	CAINSGTEGYTF
TRBJ1-4	TRBV18	CASSPGGDSNEKLFF
TRBJ2-2	TRBV19	CASSVQGRVTGELFF
TRBJ2-3	TRBV27	CASRRDSYTDTQYF
TRBJ1-1	TRBV7-2	CASSYVVNTEAFF
TRBJ1-5	TRBV4-1	CASSQEGGDIRQPQHF
TRBJ1-1	TRBV4-1	CASSLLPTGQDTEAFF
TRBJ2-7	TRBV24-1	CATSDPRGGAGSNEQYF
TRBJ1-1	TRBV24-1	CATSDPSRGPEAFF
TRBJ1-5	TRBV20-1	CSARPTGIVNQPQHF
TRBJ2-5	TRBV29-1	CSVGQDYQETQYF
TRBJ2-7	TRBV5-1	CASSFSGQAYEQYF
TRBJ1-2	TRBV29-1	CSAHDGLYGYTF
TRBJ2-5	TRBV28	CASSRDRGTQETQYF
TRBJ2-7	TRBV7-2	CASSLGGGRGLGLNEQYF
TRBJ2-3	TRBV4-1	CASSPPPGTQYF